The 26 T cell receptor beta chains presented below share a single source sample, sequenced in a study of T cell responses to AZD1222 COVID-19 vaccine. Here immunoSEQ multiplex PCR was the method, and the copy in TCRdb shows in-frame clones only, minus some. The repertoire holds about 83,000 clones, with 86% as singletons. The sample here was peripheral blood, taken on day 0 of AZD1222 vaccination. These receptors all stem from an adult in good health.

The rearrangement joins TRBV7-8 to TRBJ1-5; 7 bases agree with TRBD1. CDR1 is SGHVS, CDR2 FQNEAQ, per germline. V shed 2 bases, J shed 5 bases, and the junction held 9 bases outside the gene matches. This CDR3 spans 16 amino acids. The CDR3 protein is CASSLTWSGGHQPQHF. Here the CDR3 DNA reads TGTGCCAGCAGCTTAACTTGGTCAGGGGGACATCAGCCCCAGCATTTT.

The chain carries TRBV6-1 and TRBJ1-2; D is undetermined. Per the germline V gene, CDR1 is MNHNS and CDR2 is SASEGT. V lost 2 bases to trimming and J lost 8 bases, with 12 bases between them. This CDR3 is built from 13 residues. CDR3: CASSELGFGGYTF. Here the CDR3 DNA reads TGTGCCAGCAGTGAATTGGGGTTCGGAGGCTACACCTTC.

The V and J genes are TRBV7-3 and TRBJ2-2, with D perhaps TRBD1 (5 bases). The germline V gene has CDR1 SGHTA and CDR2 FQGTGA. This CDR3 is built from 17 residues. Trimming took 1 base from V and 4 from J, leaving 16 bases between them. The CDR3 spells CASSLMSARVATGELFF. CDR3 bases: TGTGCCAGCAGCTTAATGTCGGCCAGGGTGGCCACCGGGGAGCTGTTTTTT.

A single count supports this clone. V usage is TRBV7-3 and J usage is TRBJ2-7; 8 positions agree with TRBD1. Germline trimming cut 5 bases from V and 5 bases from J; bases unmatched to any gene: 14. Germline V CDR1 and CDR2: SGHTA, FQGTGA. This CDR3 spans 16 amino acids. CDR3 loop: CASSPLGTGGVNEQYF. In nucleotides, the CDR3 is TGTGCCAGCAGCCCCTTAGGGACAGGAGGAGTTAACGAGCAGTACTTC.

This chain uses TRBV3-1 (or the pseudogene TRBV3-2) with TRBJ1-2; D might be TRBD1 (5 bases). V gave up 0 bases and J gave up 0 bases, with 11 bases separating them. The CDR3 contains 16 residues. Per the germline V gene, CDR1 is LGHDT and CDR2 is YNNKEL (reference sequence). The DNA for the CDR3 is TGTGCCAGCAGCCAAGATCCCGGCAGGGCTAACTATGGCTACACCTTC. Translating gives CASSQDPGRANYGYTF.

This clone was observed a few times. The DNA for the CDR3 is TGTGCCAGCAGCCAAGATCGGGGTGCTGAGCAGTTCTTC. Translated, it gives CASSQDRGAEQFF. V usage is TRBV14 and J usage is TRBJ2-1, with TRBD2 as a possible D gene (5 bases). Germline values: CDR1 SGHDN, CDR2 FVKESK. V lost 0 bases, J lost 9 bases, and 9 bases lay in between. This CDR3 has 13 amino acids.

The chain is built from TRBV6-2 or TRBV6-3 and TRBJ2-7; either TRBD1 or TRBD2 may fit D (5 bases each). The CDR3 extends over 15 amino acids. Trimming pared 0 bases from V and 5 bases from J, leaving 14 bases between. CDR1 and CDR2 from the germline V gene are MNHEY and SVGEGT. CDR3 in amino acids: CASSYSLNRGHEQYF. The CDR3 DNA reads TGTGCCAGCAGTTACTCGCTAAACCGGGGCCACGAGCAGTACTTC.

The rearrangement joins TRBV11-2 to TRBJ1-1; the D gene is possibly TRBD1 (5 bases). Germline loops: CDR1 SGHAT, CDR2 FQNNGV. V was cut by 5 bases and J by 6 bases, with 22 bases left in between. The CDR3 is 16 residues long. The CDR3 coding sequence is TGTGCCAGCAGCCCGCTTGGGGGACGGGTTTTCCCTGAAGCTTTCTTT. This gives the protein CASSPLGGRVFPEAFF.

The chain is built from TRBV3-1 (or the pseudogene TRBV3-2) and TRBJ1-4; TRBD1 matches 7 bases. The CDR3 is made up of 15 amino acids. Trimming at V came to 2 bases and at J to 8 bases, leaving 8 bases not matched to a gene. Germline V gene lookup returns CDR1 LGHDT and CDR2 YNNKEL (reference sequence). CDR3 nucleotide sequence: TGTGCCAGCAGCCAAAGCCGTCCACAGGGGGAAAAACTGTTTTTT. This sequence encodes CASSQSRPQGEKLFF.

The chain combines TRBV12-3 or TRBV12-4 with TRBJ2-1; D uncertain. The CDR3 runs to 13 residues. V was trimmed by 5 bases and J by 1 base, leaving 6 bases between them. The CDR3 bases are TGTGCCAGCAGTCTTCGGTCCTACAATGAGCAGTTCTTC. Its translation is CASSLRSYNEQFF.

V and J are TRBV18 and TRBJ1-3; D gene uncertain. V was pared by 3 bases and J by 4 bases, with 4 bases between. CDR3 size: 12 residues. Per germline, CDR1 KGHSH and CDR2 LQKENI. The CDR3 nucleotides are TGTGCCAGCTCACCCCGGGGAAACACCATATATTTT. It translates to CASSPRGNTIYF.

This clone has a single count. J is TRBJ2-7 and V is TRBV15; no reliable D call. V was clipped by 3 bases and J by 6 bases, with 9 bases between them. Germline V CDR1 and CDR2: LNHNV, YYDKDF (reference sequence). The CDR3 is made up of 12 amino acids. Here the CDR3 DNA reads TGTGCCACCAGCAGGGACCGTAGCGAGCAGTACTTC. It yields the protein CATSRDRSEQYF.

The rearrangement links TRBV5-6 to TRBJ2-7; possibly TRBD1 for D (6 bases). CDR3 size: 15 residues. CDR1 and CDR2 (germline): SGHDT, YYEEEE. Trimming removed 4 bases from V and 1 base from J, with 15 bases in between. The CDR3 coding sequence is TGTGCCAGCAGCGGAGTGACAGGACTTTCCTACGAGCAGTACTTC. The encoded protein is CASSGVTGLSYEQYF.

This clone rates as medium-sized. The chain employs TRBV7-2 and TRBJ2-1; weak D call: TRBD2 (7 bases). V was pared by 0 bases and J by 6 bases, with 9 bases between. This CDR3 region has 14 residues. Germline loops: CDR1 SGHTA, CDR2 FQGNSA. The CDR3 DNA reads as TGTGCCAGCAGCTTAGCTGCGGGGGCCAATGAGCAGTTCTTC. Amino acid sequence: CASSLAAGANEQFF. The full variable domain, completed using reference TRBV7-2 and TRBJ2-1, is GAGVSQSPSNKVTEKGKDVELRCDPISGHTALYWYRQSLGQGLEFLIYFQGNSAPDKSGLPSDRFSAERTGGSVSTLTIQRTQQEDSAVYLCASSLAAGANEQFFGPGTRLTVL.

This chain links TRBV7-3 with TRBJ1-5, with D perhaps TRBD1 (5 bases). Germline V lookup: CDR1 SGHTA, CDR2 FQGTGA. There are 13 residues in the CDR3. Trimming took 1 base from V and 5 from J, leaving 6 bases between them. DNA for the CDR3: TGTGCCAGCAGCTTAAGGGGGGATCAGCCCCAGCATTTT. Translating gives CASSLRGDQPQHF.

Here the CDR3 DNA reads TGTGCCAGCAGCCGGGACCAAGGGAGGATTAATTCACCCCTCCACTTT. This encodes CASSRDQGRINSPLHF. The chain couples TRBV9 to TRBJ1-6, with D tentatively TRBD1 (5 bases). V was trimmed by 4 bases and J by 6 bases, leaving 17 bases between them. Germline V gene lookup returns CDR1 SGDLS and CDR2 YYNGEE. This CDR3 is 16 amino acids long.

This clone has just one count. V and J are TRBV30 and TRBJ2-7; possibly TRBD2 for D (6 bases). CDR1 is GTSNPN, CDR2 SVGIG, per germline (reference sequence). The CDR3 extends over 12 amino acids. V gave up 1 base and J gave up 3 bases, with 7 bases separating them. The CDR3 spells CAWSGGLYEQYF. The DNA of the CDR3 is TGTGCCTGGAGTGGGGGACTCTACGAGCAGTACTTC. The whole variable domain, remainder taken from reference TRBV30 and TRBJ2-7, is SQTIHQWPATLVQPVGSPLSLECTVEGTSNPNLYWYRQAAGRGLQLLFYSVGIGQISSEVPQNLSASRPQDRQFILSSKKLLLSDSGFYLCAWSGGLYEQYFGPGTRLTVT.

The chain links TRBV4-3 to TRBJ1-4; 11 bases map to TRBD1. The CDR3 sequence is 17 residues long. The germline CDR1 and CDR2 sequences are LGHNA and YSLEER. V trimming: 2 bases; J trimming: 8 bases; junction bases outside the gene matches: 10. In DNA, the CDR3 is TGCGCCAGCAGCCAAAATTTTGGACAGGGGGCTTGGGAAAAACTGTTTTTT. Protein: CASSQNFGQGAWEKLFF.

V usage is TRBV4-2 and J usage is TRBJ1-1; D perhaps matches TRBD1 (6 bases). Trimming removed 1 base from V and 1 base from J, with 10 bases in between. This CDR3 comprises 15 residues. Germline-derived CDR1 and CDR2 are LGHNA and YNFKEQ. The CDR3: CASSQARTENTEAFF. The DNA for the CDR3 is TGTGCCAGCAGCCAAGCACGGACAGAGAACACTGAAGCTTTCTTT.

The J gene is TRBJ2-4, the V gene TRBV6-6; weak D call: TRBD1 (6 bases). V was shortened by 4 bases and J by 16 bases, with 17 bases between the two germline ends. Germline V lookup: CDR1 MNHNY, CDR2 SVGAGI (reference sequence). The CDR3 totals 12 residues. The CDR3 sequence: CASSSPERGGYF. In nucleotides, the CDR3 is TGTGCCAGCAGTTCCCCCGAGAGAGGGGGTTACTTC.

The chain combines TRBV6-5 with TRBJ2-3; D unclear. Germline V gene lookup returns CDR1 MNHEY and CDR2 SVGAGI. The CDR3 has 11 amino acids. V was pared by 8 bases and J by 2 bases, with 5 bases between. The CDR3 sequence: CASELTDTQYF. The CDR3 DNA sequence: TGTGCCAGCGAACTCACAGATACGCAGTATTTT.

This clone occurred once. This chain connects TRBV24-1 to TRBJ2-5; possibly TRBD2 for D (5 bases). CDR3 length: 15 residues. The V and J ends lost 1 base and 1 base respectively, with 9 bases between them. CDR1 KGHDR and CDR2 SFDVKD come from the germline V gene. CDR3 in DNA: TGTGCCACCAGTGATTTTCACCGGGGCCAAGAGACCCAGTACTTC. Encoded protein: CATSDFHRGQETQYF.

This chain uses TRBV7-9 with TRBJ2-6; 10 bases agree with TRBD2. The CDR3 is 16 amino acids. V lost 4 bases to trimming and J lost 8 bases; unmatched junction nucleotides: 8. Germline V gene sequence: CDR1 SEHNR, CDR2 FQNEAQ (reference sequence). The CDR3 DNA follows: TGTGCCAGCAGCTCTAGCGGGGGCATAAGGTCCAACGTCCTGACTTTC. Its translation: CASSSSGGIRSNVLTF.

V usage is TRBV5-1 and J usage is TRBJ2-7, with 8 bases matching TRBD1. J gave up 6 bases and V 4 bases, and 6 bases lay outside the gene matches. The CDR3 has 13 amino acids. The germline V gene has CDR1 SGHRS and CDR2 YFSETQ. Here the CDR3 reads CASSRDGQGEQYF. In nucleotides, the CDR3 is TGCGCCAGCAGCCGCGACGGACAGGGCGAGCAGTACTTC.

This chain joins TRBV18 and TRBJ2-7; D not resolved. The CDR3 spans 12 residues. V gave up 2 bases and J gave up 5 bases, with 7 bases separating them. The V gene's germline CDR1 is KGHSH and CDR2 LQKENI. CDR3 loop: CASSPTTNEQYF. The CDR3 DNA is TGTGCCAGCTCACCAACAACGAACGAGCAGTACTTC.

This clone was observed a handful of times. The chain is built from TRBV9 and TRBJ2-5; D is perhaps TRBD1 (6 bases). The CDR3 is 16 amino acids. Germline CDR1 is SGDLS and CDR2 is YYNGEE. Trimming took off 2 bases at V and 1 base at J, with 15 bases between the two ends. The CDR3 DNA sequence: TGTGCCAGCAGCGTCTTCTCAGGGGCCCTCCAAGAGACCCAGTACTTC. Translated: CASSVFSGALQETQYF.